The present T cell receptor (beta chain) was sequenced within a study of a mutant IDH1 vaccine in newly diagnosed glioma. Whole-study context: Initiation of the vaccine course occurred 4-6 weeks after radiotherapy alone, or alongside temozolomide cycles. Week 47 marked visit V13, whereas week 35 marked visit V12.

Documented time point: week 35, safety follow-up. Topical imiquimod accompanied each vaccine dose, which consisted of 300 ug of mutant IDH1 20-mer peptide. Scheduled for weeks 1, 3, 5, 7, 11, 15, 19 and 23, eight vaccinations were given to patients. Data came from immunoSEQ multiplex PCR; TCRdb stores just in-frame clones and leaves some out. This sample has more than 25,000 clones; roughly 79% occur once, and the top ten carry about 9.3%. Trimming removed 0 bases at V and 5 bases at J, with 11 bases between. The CDR3 spans 14 residues. Germline V gene sequence: CDR1 SGDLS, CDR2 YYNGEE. This clone came up once. The target antigen is unknown.

This specimen consisted of PBMCs, obtained from a glioma patient whose treatment included an IDH1 peptide vaccine. The chain joins TRBV9 to TRBJ1-2, with TRBD1 as a possible D gene (5 bases). The clonotype was recovered from a woman aged 25 to 39 with glioma. Some clones in this sample may be carry-over from other donors' samples. The CDR3 loop reads CASSVVVGGYGYTF. The CDR3, as DNA: TGTGCCAGCAGCGTAGTTGTGGGGGGATATGGCTACACCTTC.